This TCR beta chain comes out of a study of T cell responses to AZD1222 COVID-19 vaccine. The overall study: Whether given at about 4 or about 12 weeks, second doses were pooled. Broader study findings: Baseline serology detected seropositivity in only 6 or 7 AZD1222 recipients. An increase in Spike-specific TCR breadth and depth was observed after two AZD1222 doses. Most donors were white British and more were female, and clonal diversity was possibly underestimated.

Clones were read by immunoSEQ multiplex PCR, and TCRdb kept only the in-frame ones, dropping some. This sample has around 89,000 clones; approximately 84% occur once, and the top ten carry 9.5% to 13%. On this clone itself: The antigen remains unidentified.

CDR1 is LNHNV and CDR2 is YYDKDF in the germline V gene (reference sequence). The length of the CDR3 is 18 residues. The ends lost 4 bases at V and 3 bases at J; junction bases unmatched: 11. The receptor comes from an adult in good health. The sequencing here drew on peripheral blood, taken on day 0 of AZD1222 vaccination. The chain carries TRBV15 and TRBJ2-6, with TRBD1 matching over 8 bases. The CDR3 is CATSTLLTGEVGANVLTF. DNA of the CDR3: TGTGCCACCAGCACCCTTCTGACAGGGGAGGTTGGGGCCAACGTCCTGACTTTC.